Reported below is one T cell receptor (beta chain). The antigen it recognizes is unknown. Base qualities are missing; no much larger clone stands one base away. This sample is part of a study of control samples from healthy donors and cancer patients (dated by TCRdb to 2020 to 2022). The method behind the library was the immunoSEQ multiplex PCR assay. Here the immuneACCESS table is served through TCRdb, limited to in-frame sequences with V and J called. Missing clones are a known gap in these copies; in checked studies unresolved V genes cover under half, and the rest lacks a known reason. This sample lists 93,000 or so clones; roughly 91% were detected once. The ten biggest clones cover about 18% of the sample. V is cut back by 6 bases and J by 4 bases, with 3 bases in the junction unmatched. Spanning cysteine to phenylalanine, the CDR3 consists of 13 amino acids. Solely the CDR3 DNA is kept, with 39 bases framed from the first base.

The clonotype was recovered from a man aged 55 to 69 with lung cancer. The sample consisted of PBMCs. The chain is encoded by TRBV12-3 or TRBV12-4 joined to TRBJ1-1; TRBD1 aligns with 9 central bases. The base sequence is TGTGCCAGCAGGGGGACAGGGATCACTGAAGCTTTCTTT. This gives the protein CASRGTGITEAFF.